The clone carrying this T cell receptor (beta chain) showed up just a few times. Its antigen is unidentified. TCRdb redid the calling of the reads with MiXCR, one entry per CDR3 protein. The sample has more than 60,000 distinct CDR3 sequences, nearly 50% seen once. This entry belongs to a study of type 1 regulatory T cells. About the study: An in vitro protocol generated T-allo10, a Tr1-enriched, alloantigen-specific CD4 T cell product. Points from the study as a whole: Compared with non-Tr1 cells, Tr1 cells showed a narrower TCR repertoire.

The CDR3 runs to 16 residues. The trim removed 0 bases at V and 5 bases at J, leaving 9 bases unmatched. Per the germline V gene, CDR1 is SGHRS and CDR2 is YFSETQ. The receptor's source is a human donor in good health. V and J are TRBV5-1 and TRBJ2-5; 8 nucleotides agree with TRBD2. Specimen: cultured non-Tr1 T cells, either the whole culture or a sorted T cell fraction (not recorded which). The CDR3 protein is CASSLALGGAPETQYF. For the CDR3, the DNA is TGCGCCAGCAGCTTGGCCCTCGGGGGGGCCCCCGAGACCCAGTACTTC.